This T cell receptor (beta chain) was identified in a study of T-cell reconstitution after alpha-beta-depleted transplantation in children. Preparation of the TCRbeta library involved a method that used unique molecular identifiers. From the PCR reads, TCRdb called clonotypes with MiXCR, one entry per CDR3 protein. The table lists more than 450,000 distinct CDR3 sequences, roughly 18% of them singletons. J was trimmed by 7 bases and V by 5 bases; bases with no gene match: 8. The CDR3 spans 14 residues. The germline V gene has CDR1 DFQATT and CDR2 SNEGSKA (reference sequence). The V call is TRBV20-1, the J call TRBJ1-6; 7 positions agree with TRBD1. The source was PBMCs from the stem cell graft donor, collected from the stem cell graft. This receptor was identified in a human donor who donated a stem cell graft to a child with acute lymphoblastic leukemia. Here the CDR3 reads CSARRDSENSPLHF. The CDR3 DNA reads as TGCAGTGCTCGACGGGACAGCGAGAATTCACCCCTCCACTTT.